The 20 T cell receptor beta chains below come from one sample, sequenced in a study of blood T cell repertoires in COVID-19. Sequencing was performed with immunoSEQ multiplex PCR; in TCRdb, only in-frame clones are kept and a portion is missing. The repertoire has about 200,000 clones, roughly 80% of them found once; the top ten carry roughly 2.7%. Material for sequencing was peripheral blood. These receptors all come from a woman in her forties with active or convalescent COVID-19.

The chain employs TRBV7-3 and TRBJ2-2; TRBD2 is a possible D gene (6 bases). Trimming stripped 5 bases from V and 5 bases from J, with 15 bases between. Per the germline V gene, CDR1 is SGHTA and CDR2 is FQGTGA. The CDR3 totals 15 residues. CDR3 residues: CASSPRPGGTGELFF. DNA of the CDR3: TGTGCCAGCAGCCCCCGACCCGGAGGGACCGGGGAGCTGTTTTTT.

Details on this clone: The same CDR3 also results from other DNA sequences found in this sample. This rearrangement joins TRBV7-9 to TRBJ1-2; 7 bases are shared with TRBD1. The CDR3 extends over 13 amino acids. CDR1 and CDR2 (germline): SEHNR, FQNEAQ (reference sequence). The V and J ends lost 5 bases and 4 bases, in that order; junction bases with no gene match: 4. The CDR3 nucleotides read TGTGCCAGCAGCCTACAGGGGTCCTATGGCTACACCTTC. Translation: CASSLQGSYGYTF.

This clone was counted a few times. The J gene is TRBJ1-2, the V gene TRBV9; unclear D gene. The CDR3 consists of 15 residues. Germline CDR1 SGDLS, CDR2 YYNGEE. V lost 4 bases and J 4 bases, leaving 17 bases between the germline ends. CDR3 in DNA: TGTGCCAGCAGCCTCCAAGGAGCCTCTGGCTATGGCTACACCTTC. Translating gives CASSLQGASGYGYTF.

The chain couples TRBV5-4 to TRBJ2-5, with TRBD2 identical over 11 bases. Germline CDR1 and CDR2: SGHNT and YYREEE (reference sequence). With V trimmed by 4 bases and J by 5 bases, 16 bases remained unmatched. The CDR3 extends over 18 amino acids. The CDR3 DNA follows: TGTGCCAGCAGCACAAGGACTAGCGGGTACCGAGGGAGGGAGACCCAGTACTTC. Its translation is CASSTRTSGYRGRETQYF.

The chain combines TRBV10-1 with TRBJ1-4; D gene ambiguous. Trimming cost V 8 bases and J 7 bases, with 17 bases left between them. The CDR3 length is 14 residues. Germline V lookup: CDR1 WNHNN, CDR2 SYGVQD (reference sequence). Here the CDR3 reads CASPAPVLCEKLFF. The DNA of the CDR3 is TGCGCCAGCCCTGCCCCGGTGCTTTGTGAAAAACTGTTTTTT.

This rearrangement joins TRBV7-9 to TRBJ1-1; TRBD1 matches 10 bases. The CDR3 covers 13 residues. V lost 5 bases to trimming and J lost 8 bases; unmatched junction nucleotides: 5. The germline V gene encodes CDR1 SEHNR and CDR2 FQNEAQ (reference sequence). The CDR3 region is CASSTQDRGEAFF. In DNA form, the CDR3 reads TGTGCCAGCAGCACACAGGACAGGGGGGAAGCTTTCTTT.

The chain couples TRBV7-9 to TRBJ2-3; 11 bases line up with TRBD1. Germline V CDR1 and CDR2: SEHNR, FQNEAQ (reference sequence). The CDR3 length is 16 residues. V was pared by 6 bases and J by 4 bases, with 9 bases of the junction left unmatched. The chain's CDR3 is CASRHRRGQGADTQYF. For the CDR3, the DNA is TGTGCCAGCAGACATCGCCGGGGACAGGGGGCAGATACGCAGTATTTT.

The gene calls are TRBV3-1 (or the pseudogene TRBV3-2) and TRBJ2-7, with D perhaps matching TRBD2 (5 bases). CDR1 is LGHDT and CDR2 is YNNKEL in the germline V gene (reference sequence). The CDR3 totals 14 residues. With 4 bases removed from V and 4 bases from J, the gap between germline ends came to 14 bases. The CDR3: CASSPAVAGYEQYF. The CDR3 DNA reads TGTGCCAGCAGCCCCGCTGTGGCGGGTTACGAGCAGTACTTC.

The chain is built from TRBV28 and TRBJ1-1; D is perhaps TRBD1 (6 bases). The length of the CDR3 is 14 residues. Between the trimmed V and J ends, which lost 5 bases and 1 base, there was a span of 11 bases. The germline V gene has CDR1 MDHEN and CDR2 SYDVKM. The CDR3 sequence: CASSAHRANTEAFF. The CDR3 coding sequence is TGTGCCAGCAGTGCCCACAGGGCGAACACTGAAGCTTTCTTT. The whole variable domain, remainder taken from reference TRBV28 and TRBJ1-1, is DVKVTQSSRYLVKRTGEKVFLECVQDMDHENMFWYRQDPGLGLRLIYFSYDVKMKEKGDIPEGYSVSREKKERFSLILESASTNQTSMYLCASSAHRANTEAFFGQGTRLTVV.

The rearrangement links TRBV11-2 to TRBJ2-5; 12 bases match TRBD1. Unmatched junction bases numbered 5, after V lost 2 bases and J lost 4 bases. CDR1 SGHAT and CDR2 FQNNGV come from the germline V gene. The CDR3 extends over 16 amino acids. CDR3 loop: CASSLPGQGARETQYF. DNA for the CDR3: TGTGCCAGCAGCTTACCGGGACAGGGGGCCCGAGAGACCCAGTACTTC.

The rearrangement links TRBV13 to TRBJ2-5; the match to TRBD2 covers 7 bases. The CDR3 consists of 13 residues. Germline V lookup: CDR1 PRHDT, CDR2 FYEKMQ (reference sequence). The V gene end was trimmed by 5 bases and the J gene end by 5 bases; junction bases not matched to a gene: 5. The CDR3 here is CASSPPRGETQYF. The DNA for the CDR3 is TGTGCCAGCAGCCCACCGCGGGGGGAGACCCAGTACTTC.

This clone was observed once. CDR3 sequence reads: CASSPLGASTDTQYF. The CDR3 DNA sequence: TGTGCCAGCTCACCACTGGGGGCGAGCACAGATACGCAGTATTTT. The chain has TRBV18 and TRBJ2-3, with D possibly TRBD1 on 6 matching bases. The germline gives CDR1 KGHSH, CDR2 LQKENI. V lost 1 base, J lost 0 bases, and 8 bases lay in between. The CDR3 has 15 residues. Filled out from reference TRBV18 and TRBJ2-3, the complete variable domain reads NAGVMQNPRHLVRRRGQEARLRCSPMKGHSHVYWYRQLPEEGLKFMVYLQKENIIDESGMPKERFSAEFPKEGPSILRIQQVVRGDSAAYFCASSPLGASTDTQYFGPGTRLTVL.

This chain joins TRBV6-5 and TRBJ2-1; TRBD2 agrees at 7 bases. Germline V gives CDR1 MNHEY, CDR2 SVGAGI. This CDR3 has 14 residues. Trimming took 3 bases from V and 6 from J; bases not matched to a gene: 5. CDR3 bases: TGTGCCAGCAGTTATCGAGCGGGACGCAATGAGCAGTTCTTC. This encodes CASSYRAGRNEQFF.

The rearrangement links TRBV5-1 to TRBJ2-1; 7 nucleotides match TRBD2. The V gene end was trimmed by 3 bases and the J gene end by 8 bases; junction bases not matched to a gene: 8. CDR1 and CDR2 (germline): SGHRS, YFSETQ. The CDR3 sequence is 14 residues long. The CDR3 DNA reads as TGCGCCAGCAGCTCCAGGTGGGAGGGCGATGAGCAGTTCTTC. Translation: CASSSRWEGDEQFF.

The CDR3 region is CASSLNGGYEQYF. CDR3 DNA: TGTGCCAGCAGCTTAAACGGAGGCTACGAGCAGTACTTC. The chain joins TRBV7-3 to TRBJ2-7; the D gene is possibly TRBD2 (5 bases). Trimming shortened V by 1 base and J by 3 bases, and 7 bases separated the two germline ends. CDR3 length equals 13 residues. Germline values: CDR1 SGHTA, CDR2 FQGTGA.

The gene calls are TRBV27 and TRBJ2-7, with D possibly matching TRBD2 (6 bases). V was cut by 5 bases and J by 2 bases, with 19 bases left in between. CDR1 is MNHEY, CDR2 SMNVEV, per germline (reference sequence). The CDR3 totals 16 residues. The CDR3 loop reads CASSALGEEPTYEQYF. CDR3 DNA: TGTGCCAGCAGTGCTCTGGGGGAGGAACCGACCTACGAGCAGTACTTC.

The chain is built from TRBV6-5 and TRBJ1-1, with D tentatively TRBD1 (5 bases). V gave up 2 bases and J gave up 0 bases, with 7 bases separating them. Germline V gives CDR1 MNHEY, CDR2 SVGAGI. The CDR3 consists of 14 residues. In DNA form, the CDR3 reads TGTGCCAGCAGTTACGGGGGGATGAACACTGAAGCTTTCTTT. The encoded protein is CASSYGGMNTEAFF.

This chain joins TRBV12-3 or TRBV12-4 and TRBJ1-2; no firm D call. V was trimmed by 5 bases and J by 0 bases, leaving 7 bases between them. CDR3 length: 13 amino acids. The CDR3 nucleotides are TGTGCCAGCAGTCTTCAGGCTAACTATGGCTACACCTTC. It translates to CASSLQANYGYTF.

V and J are TRBV10-3 and TRBJ2-7; 7 bases agree with TRBD1. The CDR3 is 13 residues long. V shed 10 bases, J shed 2 bases, and the junction held 8 bases outside the gene matches. Germline V gene sequence: CDR1 ENHRY, CDR2 SYGVKD. The CDR3 DNA sequence: TGTGCCACCACCGGGACAGCGACCTACGAGCAGTACTTC. Amino acids: CATTGTATYEQYF.

For this clone: Other DNA sequences from this sample encode an identical CDR3 as well. In nucleotides, the CDR3 is TGCGCCAGCAGCTCCGGACAACCCCAAGAGACCCAGTACTTC. Encoded protein: CASSSGQPQETQYF. The chain has TRBV5-1 and TRBJ2-5; perhaps TRBD1 as D (5 bases). Per the germline V gene, CDR1 is SGHRS and CDR2 is YFSETQ. The length of the CDR3 is 14 residues. Trimming pared 3 bases from V and 1 base from J, leaving 10 bases between.